The 9 T cell receptor beta chains reported below all come from one sample, sequenced in a study of blood T cell repertoires in COVID-19. The method was immunoSEQ multiplex PCR; TCRdb's version includes in-frame clones alone and lacks a portion of them. In the table there are around 200,000 clones, around 84% of which are singletons. The sequencing input was peripheral blood. These receptors all stem from a man under 40 with active or convalescent COVID-19.

A few counts support this clone. This chain connects TRBV19 to TRBJ1-1, with a tentative D call TRBD1 (6 bases). Looked up from germline, CDR1 is LNHDA and CDR2 is SQIVND (reference sequence). With 5 bases removed from V and 0 bases from J, the gap between germline ends came to 13 bases. CDR3 length: 15 amino acids. CDR3 in amino acids: CASSPQGPMNTEAFF. The CDR3 nucleotides are TGTGCCAGTAGTCCACAGGGTCCCATGAACACTGAAGCTTTCTTT.

This clone occurred many times. This chain joins TRBV6-4 and TRBJ2-3; the D is unclear. Trimming took off 5 bases at V and 0 bases at J, with 9 bases between the two ends. Germline CDR1 is MRHNA and CDR2 is SNTAGT. The CDR3 totals 14 residues. The CDR3 is CASSSSTSTDTQYF. The CDR3 region has the DNA TGTGCCAGCAGTTCCTCGACTAGCACAGATACGCAGTATTTT.

To note about this clone: Other nucleotide sequences from this sample produce the same CDR3. The V call is TRBV27, the J call TRBJ2-2; maybe TRBD2 (5 bases). CDR3 length: 14 amino acids. Germline V CDR1 and CDR2: MNHEY, SMNVEV (reference sequence). Between the trimmed V and J ends, which lost 0 bases and 5 bases, there was a span of 7 bases. CDR3 DNA sequence: TGTGCCAGCAGTTTATCGGGCGGGACCGGGGAGCTGTTTTTT. Residues: CASSLSGGTGELFF.

The gene calls are TRBV19 and TRBJ1-1, with D perhaps matching TRBD1 (6 bases). Trimming took off 3 bases at V and 5 bases at J, with 16 bases between the two ends. Per the germline V gene, CDR1 is LNHDA and CDR2 is SQIVND (reference sequence). This CDR3 is 15 amino acids long. CDR3 sequence reads: CASSMWGGARTEAFF. DNA of the CDR3: TGTGCCAGTAGTATGTGGGGGGGCGCGCGGACTGAAGCTTTCTTT.

The DNA for the CDR3 is TGTGCCAGTAGTACCGGACAGGCTGGCTATGGCTACACCTTC. Translation gives CASSTGQAGYGYTF. The chain combines TRBV19 with TRBJ1-2; 7 nucleotides match TRBD1. This CDR3 is built from 14 residues. V gave up 4 bases and J gave up 4 bases; unmatched junction bases: 6. Germline V gene lookup returns CDR1 LNHDA and CDR2 SQIVND (reference sequence).

The chain links TRBV20-1 to TRBJ1-1; D is ambiguous. Germline CDR1 is DFQATT and CDR2 is SNEGSKA (reference sequence). This CDR3 region has 11 residues. Trimming left V 3 bases short and J 3 bases short, with 5 bases between. The CDR3 is CSARADTEAFF. DNA for the CDR3: TGCAGTGCTAGGGCGGACACTGAAGCTTTCTTT.

The table lists this clone with a count of one. At one of its ends the junction is not consistent with the germline gene, which may arise from a read error. This sequence joins TRBV28 and TRBJ1-2; tentative D call: TRBD1 (5 bases). CDR1 and CDR2 (germline): MDHEN, SYDVKM. CDR3 length: 13 amino acids. For the CDR3, the DNA is TGTGCCAGCAGCCAGTTGGGCAGGGATGGCCACACCTTC. Encoded protein: CASSQLGRDGHTF.

This chain joins TRBV7-9 and TRBJ1-6; 11 positions match TRBD1. V lost 6 bases to trimming and J lost 8 bases; unmatched junction nucleotides: 0. This CDR3 is 13 amino acids long. The germline V gene has CDR1 SEHNR and CDR2 FQNEAQ (reference sequence). DNA for the CDR3: TGTGCCAGCAGGGGACAGGGGGATTCACCCCTCCACTTT. The encoded protein is CASRGQGDSPLHF.

J is TRBJ2-1 and V is TRBV2; D unresolved. The CDR3 sequence is 15 residues long. The V gene's germline CDR1 is SNHLY and CDR2 FYNNEI. The V end lost 1 base, the J end lost 0 bases, and 7 bases lay between the germline ends. CDR3 bases: TGTGCCAGCAGTGAAGTGAGTTTCTCCTACAATGAGCAGTTCTTC. Translation: CASSEVSFSYNEQFF.